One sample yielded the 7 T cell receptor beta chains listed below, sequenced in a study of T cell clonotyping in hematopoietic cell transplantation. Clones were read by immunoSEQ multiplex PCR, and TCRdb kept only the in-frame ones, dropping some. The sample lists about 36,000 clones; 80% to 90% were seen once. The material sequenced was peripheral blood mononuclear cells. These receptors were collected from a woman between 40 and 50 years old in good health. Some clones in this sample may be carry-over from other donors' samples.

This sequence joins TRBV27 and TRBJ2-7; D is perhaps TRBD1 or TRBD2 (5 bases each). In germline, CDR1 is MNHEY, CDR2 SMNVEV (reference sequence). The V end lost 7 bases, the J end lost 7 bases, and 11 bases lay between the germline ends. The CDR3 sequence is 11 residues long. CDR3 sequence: CASMGPGEQYF. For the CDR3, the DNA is TGTGCCAGCATGGGACCGGGGGAGCAGTACTTC.

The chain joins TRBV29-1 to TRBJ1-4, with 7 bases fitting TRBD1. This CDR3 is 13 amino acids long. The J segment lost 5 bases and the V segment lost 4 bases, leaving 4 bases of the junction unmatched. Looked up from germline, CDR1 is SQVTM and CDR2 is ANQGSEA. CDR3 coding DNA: TGCAGCGTTGCCGGGACAGCAAATGAAAAACTGTTTTTT. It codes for CSVAGTANEKLFF.

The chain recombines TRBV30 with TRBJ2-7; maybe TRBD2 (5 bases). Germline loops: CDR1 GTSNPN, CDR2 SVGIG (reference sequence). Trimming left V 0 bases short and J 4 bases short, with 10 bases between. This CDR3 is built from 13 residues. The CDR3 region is CAWSVRGFYEQYF. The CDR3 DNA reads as TGTGCCTGGAGTGTAAGAGGGTTTTACGAGCAGTACTTC.

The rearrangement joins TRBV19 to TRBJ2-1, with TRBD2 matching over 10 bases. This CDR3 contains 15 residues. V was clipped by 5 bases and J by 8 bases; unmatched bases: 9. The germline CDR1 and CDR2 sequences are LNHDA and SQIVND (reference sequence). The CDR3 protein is CASSSSGSGRYEQFF. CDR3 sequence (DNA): TGTGCCAGTAGTTCCAGTGGTAGCGGGAGGTATGAGCAGTTCTTC.

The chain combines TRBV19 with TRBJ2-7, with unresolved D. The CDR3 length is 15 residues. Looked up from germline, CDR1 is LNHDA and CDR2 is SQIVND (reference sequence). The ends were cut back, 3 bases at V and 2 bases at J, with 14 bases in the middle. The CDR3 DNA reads TGTGCCAGTAGTATGTCTCCGACACCAACCTACGAGCAGTACTTC. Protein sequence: CASSMSPTPTYEQYF.

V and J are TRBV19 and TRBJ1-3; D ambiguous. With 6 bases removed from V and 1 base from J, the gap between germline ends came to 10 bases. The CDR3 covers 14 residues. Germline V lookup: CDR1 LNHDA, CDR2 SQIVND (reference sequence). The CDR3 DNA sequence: TGTGCCAGTAGCCTGGATAGTTCTGGAAACACCATATATTTT. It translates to CASSLDSSGNTIYF.

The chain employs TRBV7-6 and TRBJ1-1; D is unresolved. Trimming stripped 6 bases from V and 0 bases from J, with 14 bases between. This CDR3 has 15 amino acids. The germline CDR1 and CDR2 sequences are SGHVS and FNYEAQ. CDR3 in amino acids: CASSLSGRLNTEAFF. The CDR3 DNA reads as TGTGCCAGCAGTCTCTCTGGACGGTTGAACACTGAAGCTTTCTTT. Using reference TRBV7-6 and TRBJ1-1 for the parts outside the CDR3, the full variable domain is GAGVSQSPRYKVTKRGQDVALRCDPISGHVSLYWYRQALGQGPEFLTYFNYEAQQDKSGLPNDRFSAERPEGSISTLTIQRTEQRDSAMYRCASSLSGRLNTEAFFGQGTRLTVV.